The entry below gives a single T cell receptor (beta chain) sequence along with its context. The antigen remains unidentified. This CDR3 region has 15 residues. Unmatched junction bases numbered 15, after V lost 10 bases and J lost 9 bases. Germline V CDR1 and CDR2: ENHRY, SYGVKD. These data belong to a study of CD8 T cells in Susac syndrome. Random-hexamer reverse transcription was applied to about 0.5 to 1 ug RNA. Amplification of TCR beta CDR3 was carried out by immunoSEQ multiplex PCR, which covered 54 Vbeta and 13 Jbeta segments. TCRdb used MiXCR to reprocess the immunoSEQ multiplex PCR reads, holding one entry per CDR3 protein. The sample contains 150,000 to 190,000 distinct CDR3 sequences, around 95% of which appear only once. The study's findings and limits: The study conceded that its TCR sequencing and HLA analysis involved relatively few individuals.

TCR beta from blood CD8+ and CD4+ T cells was sequenced. The TEMRA cells underwent FACS enrichment, while the CD8+ and CD4+ T cells underwent negative isolation. The rearrangement joins TRBV10-3 to TRBJ2-1; 10 bases line up with TRBD2. Sequenced: CD8+ T cells from PBMCs. The receptor was derived from a human donor with multiple sclerosis. The CDR3 protein is CATKFQAGGPIEQFF. CDR3 nucleotides: TGTGCCACCAAGTTCCAAGCGGGGGGGCCGATTGAGCAGTTCTTC.